These T cell receptor beta chains were read from a single sample in a study of cytomegalovirus exposure and HLA in healthy donors. Sequencing was performed with immunoSEQ multiplex PCR; in TCRdb, only in-frame clones are kept and a portion is missing. The sample has about 170,000 clones; 65% to 90% are singletons. The sequenced material came from PBMCs. These receptors came from a woman between 18 and 29 years old in good health and CMV-seronegative. Both conserved end residues are part of each CDR3. D genes are given only for firm matches. Only part of the rows carry a size: once, few, many, or a class if the clone is expanded.

NA,TRBD1,TRBV6-5,TRBJ1-1,13,CASRQGANTEAFF,TGTGCCAGCAGACAGGGGGCGAACACTGAAGCTTTCTTT
NA,TRBD2,TRBV7-6,TRBJ2-7,14,CASSPGLAGREQYF,TGTGCCAGCAGCCCGGGACTAGCGGGGCGCGAGCAGTACTTC
once,TRBD1,TRBV7-8,TRBJ2-3,16,CASSVTLQGAKDTQYF,TGTGCCAGCAGCGTAACCCTACAGGGGGCCAAAGATACGCAGTATTTT
NA,NA,TRBV5-5,TRBJ1-3,14,CASSLPFSGNTIYF,TGTGCCAGCAGCTTGCCTTTCTCTGGAAACACCATATATTTT
NA,TRBD2,TRBV5-8,TRBJ2-7,14,CASSLGGLNRLQYF,TGTGCCAGCAGCCTGGGGGGACTAAATCGACTTCAGTACTTC
NA,NA,TRBV7-9,TRBJ1-1,16,CASSPSGGRVNTEAFF,TGTGCCAGCAGCCCCTCGGGGGGCCGGGTGAACACTGAAGCTTTCTTT
NA,NA,TRBV2,TRBJ1-6,19,CASSEGTSQGSPNNSPLHF,TGTGCCAGCAGTGAAGGGACAAGTCAGGGGAGCCCGAATAATTCACCCCTCCACTTT
NA,TRBD1,TRBV7-6,TRBJ1-2,13,CASSSDRGGGYTF,TGTGCCAGCAGCTCGGACAGGGGCGGGGGCTACACCTTC
once,NA,TRBV6-1,TRBJ1-2,13,CASSASTGGGYTF,TGTGCCAGCAGTGCCTCGACGGGGGGTGGCTACACCTTC
NA,NA,TRBV5-5,TRBJ2-1,17,CASSPLVGSGNYNEQFF,TGTGCCAGCAGCCCATTAGTCGGATCAGGTAACTACAATGAGCAGTTCTTC
NA,TRBD2,TRBV6-1,TRBJ2-1,14,CASTPSGTNNEQFF,TGTGCCAGCACGCCTAGCGGGACCAACAATGAGCAGTTCTTC
NA,TRBD2,TRBV2,TRBJ2-3,12,CASSPGRDTQYF,TGTGCCAGCAGTCCCGGGAGGGATACGCAGTATTTT
NA,TRBD1,TRBV5-4,TRBJ2-7,15,CASSPGTGRSYEQYF,TGTGCCAGCAGCCCCGGGACAGGGCGTTCCTACGAGCAGTACTTC
few,NA,TRBV18,TRBJ1-5,14,CASSPRTDDQPQHF,TGTGCCAGCTCACCGAGGACAGACGATCAGCCCCAGCATTTT
NA,NA,TRBV9,TRBJ2-1,15,CASSVGGQGFNEQFF,TGTGCCAGCAGCGTAGGAGGGCAAGGATTCAATGAGCAGTTCTTC
once,TRBD2,TRBV7-2,TRBJ2-7,15,CASNAAQAGGIEQYF,TGTGCCAGCAACGCCGCCCAGGCGGGGGGTATTGAGCAGTACTTC
NA,TRBD1,TRBV9,TRBJ2-5,13,CASSATGEETQYF,TGTGCCAGCAGCGCGACAGGGGAAGAGACCCAGTACTTC
NA,NA,TRBV7-2,TRBJ2-7,14,CASSLAALLYEQYF,TGTGCCAGCAGCTTAGCGGCCCTCCTCTACGAGCAGTACTTC
NA,NA,TRBV6-5,TRBJ1-3,15,CASSYGGRVGDTIYF,TGTGCCAGCAGTTACGGGGGCAGGGTAGGCGACACCATATATTTT
NA,NA,TRBV19,TRBJ1-1,18,CASSIVQGRVGGSTEAFF,TGTGCCAGTAGTATAGTACAGGGCAGGGTTGGTGGGAGCACTGAAGCTTTCTTT
NA,NA,TRBV5-1,TRBJ2-7,15,CASSLKWPHSYEQYF,TGCGCCAGCAGCTTGAAATGGCCGCACTCCTACGAGCAGTACTTC
few,NA,TRBV21-1,TRBJ2-7,10,CASSMSGQYF,TGTGCCAGCAGCATGTCCGGGCAGTACTTC
NA,NA,TRBV27,TRBJ1-6,12,CASRTGSTPLHF,TGTGCCAGCCGTACAGGGAGTACACCCCTCCACTTT
NA,TRBD1,TRBV30,TRBJ1-5,15,CAWSTDRGGSQPQHF,TGTGCCTGGTCGACGGACAGGGGGGGGAGTCAGCCCCAGCATTTT
NA,TRBD1,TRBV4-1,TRBJ1-5,15,CASSQDQGVAQPQHF,TGCGCCAGCAGCCAAGATCAGGGGGTGGCTCAGCCCCAGCATTTT
NA,NA,TRBV30,TRBJ2-7,13,CAWSPRREYEQYF,TGTGCCTGGAGTCCCCGTCGGGAGTACGAGCAGTACTTC
NA,TRBD1,TRBV5-1,TRBJ2-5,15,CASSPSGTGVETQYF,TGCGCCAGCAGCCCGTCCGGGACAGGGGTGGAGACCCAGTACTTC
NA,TRBD1,TRBV6-1,TRBJ1-1,15,CASSIRTGWNTEAFF,TGTGCCAGCAGTATTAGGACAGGGTGGAACACTGAAGCTTTCTTT
NA,TRBD2,TRBV18,TRBJ2-7,16,CASSSQLAGGIYEQYF,TGTGCCAGCTCATCTCAACTAGCGGGAGGAATCTACGAGCAGTACTTC
NA,NA,TRBV7-8,TRBJ2-2,16,CASSYPRQGGTGELFF,TGTGCCAGCAGCTACCCACGGCAGGGCGGTACCGGGGAGCTGTTTTTT
NA,TRBD1,TRBV5-5,TRBJ1-2,15,CASSQGQGANYGYTF,TGTGCCAGCAGCCAGGGACAGGGGGCGAACTATGGCTACACCTTC
NA,TRBD2,TRBV12-5,TRBJ2-6,18,CASGLDSGGTSGANVLTF,TGTGCTAGTGGTTTGGACTCGGGGGGTACTTCTGGGGCCAACGTCCTGACTTTC
NA,NA,TRBV6-5,TRBJ2-3,13,CASSYDVRDTQYF,TGTGCCAGCAGTTACGATGTGCGTGATACGCAGTATTTT